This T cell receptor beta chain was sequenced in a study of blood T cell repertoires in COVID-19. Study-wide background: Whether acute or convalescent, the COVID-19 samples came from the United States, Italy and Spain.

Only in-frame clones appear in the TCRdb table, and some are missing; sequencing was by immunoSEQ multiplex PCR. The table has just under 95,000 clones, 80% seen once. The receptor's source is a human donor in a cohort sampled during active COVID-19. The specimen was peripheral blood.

The CDR3 loop reads CASRTGSTYEQYF. CDR3 sequence (DNA): TGTGCCAGCAGAACCGGGAGCACCTACGAGCAGTACTTC. The gene calls are TRBV6-5 and TRBJ2-7, with D possibly TRBD2 on 6 matching bases. Germline loops: CDR1 MNHEY, CDR2 SVGAGI. The V end was cut by 6 bases, the J end by 2 bases, with 11 bases between. This CDR3 comprises 13 residues.